The entry below gives a single T cell receptor beta chain sequence along with its context. Its cognate antigen is unknown. This sample is drawn from a study of T cell repertoires in cytomegalovirus infection. At the level of the study: The authors used CMV epitopes that were HLA-C-restricted (recently identified) and HLA-B-restricted (well studied). CMV infection and matching HLA type were both indicated by public TCR beta signatures. General study points: The cumulative frequency of public TCR beta families identified carriers of CMV plus the relevant HLA. The ex vivo response showed dominance by HLA-C-restricted CMV-specific TCR beta clonotypes.

The V and J ends lost 3 bases and 5 bases respectively, with 16 bases between them. The CDR3 loop spans 15 amino acids. TCRdb itself ran the reads through MiXCR, one entry per CDR3 protein. The table lists about 27,000 distinct CDR3 sequences, around 19% of them singletons. This specimen consisted of CD8+ T cells from cultured PBMCs, obtained from culture after CMV antigen stimulation. The chain is built from TRBV12-3 or TRBV12-4 and TRBJ1-2, with D tentatively TRBD1 (5 bases). The clonotype comes from a human donor in good health (CMV status not recorded). Some clones in this sample may be carry-over from other donors' samples. The chain's CDR3 is CASSFVQGGEYGYTF. CDR3 DNA sequence: TGTGCCAGCAGTTTCGTGCAGGGAGGGGAATATGGCTACACCTTC.